Listed below are T cell receptor beta chains from one sample, sequenced in a study of cytomegalovirus exposure and HLA in healthy donors. This table comes from immunoSEQ multiplex PCR, and its TCRdb copy is limited to in-frame clones, with some not included. The sample contains some 130,000 clones, about 75% of which appear only once. What was sequenced was PBMCs. The origin of the receptors is a man younger than 45 in good health and CMV-seronegative. Both conserved end residues are part of each CDR3. Each record gives: V gene, J gene, CDR3 length, D gene, clone size, CDR3 DNA, CDR3 protein. D genes are given only for firm matches. Rows may omit the clone size; those that give it use once, few, many or a size class.

V gene: TRBV1; J gene: TRBJ2-4; CDR3 length: 19; D gene: .; clone size: few; CDR3 DNA: TGCACCAGCAGCCAAGATGAGCGGGAGGCACTTCGGGACAAAAACAGTCAGTACTTC; CDR3 protein: CTSSQDEREALRDKNSQYF
V gene: TRBV7-9; J gene: TRBJ2-1; CDR3 length: 12; D gene: .; clone size: .; CDR3 DNA: TGTTCCAGCAGCTCCCCGCCGGGGGAGCAGTTCTTC; CDR3 protein: CSSSSPPGEQFF
V gene: TRBV7-8; J gene: TRBJ1-2; CDR3 length: 12; D gene: .; clone size: .; CDR3 DNA: TGTGCCAGCAGTTCAAATTCGGATGGCTACACCTTC; CDR3 protein: CASSSNSDGYTF
V gene: TRBV7-2; J gene: TRBJ1-5; CDR3 length: 15; D gene: TRBD1; clone size: .; CDR3 DNA: TGTGCCAGCAGCCCTGGGACAGGGGGAAATCAGCCCCAGCATTTT; CDR3 protein: CASSPGTGGNQPQHF
V gene: TRBV4-2; J gene: TRBJ2-7; CDR3 length: 16; D gene: TRBD1; clone size: few; CDR3 DNA: TGTGCCAGCAGCCAAGATGGGACAGGGCCATCCTACGAGCAGTACTTC; CDR3 protein: CASSQDGTGPSYEQYF
V gene: TRBV7-9; J gene: TRBJ1-1; CDR3 length: 16; D gene: .; clone size: .; CDR3 DNA: TGTGCTCTAGGCCCGACAGGCCCTAGGAGGAACACTGAAGCTTTCTTT; CDR3 protein: CALGPTGPRRNTEAFF
V gene: TRBV7-3; J gene: TRBJ2-5; CDR3 length: 14; D gene: TRBD2; clone size: .; CDR3 DNA: TGTGCCAGCAGCCGGAGCGGGGCCGCGGAGACCCAGTACTTC; CDR3 protein: CASSRSGAAETQYF
V gene: TRBV6-1; J gene: TRBJ2-4; CDR3 length: 20; D gene: TRBD1; clone size: .; CDR3 DNA: TGTGCCAGCAGTGAAGCCATCCCAACCGGGACAGGGTTATCCAAAAACAGTCAGTACTTC; CDR3 protein: CASSEAIPTGTGLSKNSQYF
V gene: TRBV5-6; J gene: TRBJ2-7; CDR3 length: 17; D gene: TRBD1; clone size: .; CDR3 DNA: TGTGCCAGCACCCTGACTGGATGGACAGGGAGGAACTACGAGCAGTACTTC; CDR3 protein: CASTLTGWTGRNYEQYF
V gene: TRBV28; J gene: TRBJ1-2; CDR3 length: 14; D gene: TRBD1; clone size: few; CDR3 DNA: TGTGCCAGCAGTTTGGGACAGGGGGTGAGTGGCTACACCTTC; CDR3 protein: CASSLGQGVSGYTF
V gene: TRBV14; J gene: TRBJ2-3; CDR3 length: 17; D gene: .; clone size: .; CDR3 DNA: TGTGCCAGCAGCCAAGCCCTCGGACTCATTGGCACAGATACGCAGTATTTT; CDR3 protein: CASSQALGLIGTDTQYF
V gene: TRBV15; J gene: TRBJ2-3; CDR3 length: 18; D gene: .; clone size: .; CDR3 DNA: TGTGCCACCAGCAGACCCTTCGTGGCTAGCGCTCTGGGAGATACGCAGTATTTT; CDR3 protein: CATSRPFVASALGDTQYF
V gene: TRBV11-2; J gene: TRBJ2-2; CDR3 length: 16; D gene: TRBD1; clone size: few; CDR3 DNA: TGTGCCAGCAGCTTAGTGGGACAGGGAACCACCGGGGAGCTGTTTTTT; CDR3 protein: CASSLVGQGTTGELFF
V gene: TRBV7-8; J gene: TRBJ1-6; CDR3 length: 13; D gene: TRBD1; clone size: .; CDR3 DNA: TGTGCCAGCAGCTTAATGGACAGGGCACCCCTCCACTTT; CDR3 protein: CASSLMDRAPLHF
V gene: TRBV5-1; J gene: TRBJ2-5; CDR3 length: 14; D gene: .; clone size: .; CDR3 DNA: TGCGCCAGCAGCGCTGGGGACATCGAAGAGACCCAGTACTTC; CDR3 protein: CASSAGDIEETQYF
V gene: TRBV29-1; J gene: TRBJ2-3; CDR3 length: 12; D gene: .; clone size: .; CDR3 DNA: TGCAGCGTTGAACAGGGTACAGTTACGCAGTATTTT; CDR3 protein: CSVEQGTVTQYF
V gene: TRBV7-9; J gene: TRBJ1-4; CDR3 length: 16; D gene: TRBD1; clone size: .; CDR3 DNA: TGTTCCAGCAGCTTATTGGGACAGGGGATTAATGAAAAACTGTTTTTT; CDR3 protein: CSSSLLGQGINEKLFF
V gene: TRBV10-2; J gene: TRBJ1-3; CDR3 length: 11; D gene: .; clone size: .; CDR3 DNA: TGCGCCAGCAGTGGCGGGAACACCATATATTTT; CDR3 protein: CASSGGNTIYF
V gene: TRBV7-2; J gene: TRBJ1-1; CDR3 length: 15; D gene: TRBD1; clone size: .; CDR3 DNA: TGTGCCAGCAGCTCACAGGGGCGGATGAACACTGAAGCTTTCTTT; CDR3 protein: CASSSQGRMNTEAFF
V gene: TRBV4-2; J gene: TRBJ2-5; CDR3 length: 16; D gene: TRBD2; clone size: .; CDR3 DNA: TGTGCCAGCAGCCAAGATAGGACGGGGGGGCAAGAGACCCAGTACTTC; CDR3 protein: CASSQDRTGGQETQYF
V gene: TRBV28; J gene: TRBJ1-1; CDR3 length: 15; D gene: .; clone size: .; CDR3 DNA: TGTGCCAGCAGTTCAACAGGCGGGGAGAACACTGAAGCTTTCTTT; CDR3 protein: CASSSTGGENTEAFF
V gene: TRBV29-1; J gene: TRBJ2-1; CDR3 length: 15; D gene: TRBD2; clone size: .; CDR3 DNA: TGCAGCGTTGCCCAGCGACTAGCGACCTACAATGAGCAGTTCTTC; CDR3 protein: CSVAQRLATYNEQFF
V gene: TRBV6-5; J gene: TRBJ1-2; CDR3 length: 15; D gene: .; clone size: .; CDR3 DNA: TGTGCCAGCAGTTACGGGGGCAGGGGTGTTTATGGCTACACCTTC; CDR3 protein: CASSYGGRGVYGYTF